These T cell receptor beta chains were read from a single sample in a study of blood T cell repertoires in COVID-19. TCRdb's copy holds only in-frame clones and misses some; the assay was immunoSEQ multiplex PCR. The repertoire holds about 98,000 clones, with more than 85% as singletons. Sequencing input: peripheral blood. These receptors came from a man aged 18 to 30 with acute or convalescent COVID-19. Both conserved end residues are part of each CDR3. The order of the fields is clone size, J gene, D gene, V gene, CDR3 DNA, CDR3 protein. A D gene is named only where the DNA matches it firmly. Only some rows state a clone size, as once, few, many or a class for expanded clones.

abundance: once; j_gene: TRBJ1-6; d_gene: .; v_gene: TRBV21-1; CDR3nt: TGTGCCAGCAGCAAAGCCCAGGGGACAACGAACCCTTCACCCCTCCACTTT; CDR3aa: CASSKAQGTTNPSPLHF
abundance: .; j_gene: TRBJ1-6; d_gene: TRBD1; v_gene: TRBV7-8; CDR3nt: TGTGCCAGCAGCTCCAACGACAGGGTCCATAATTCACCCCTCCACTTT; CDR3aa: CASSSNDRVHNSPLHF
abundance: .; j_gene: TRBJ1-4; d_gene: TRBD1; v_gene: TRBV25-1; CDR3nt: TGTGCCAGCAGTGAATTTCATGGGACAGTAAGTGAAAAACTGTTTTTT; CDR3aa: CASSEFHGTVSEKLFF
abundance: .; j_gene: TRBJ1-1; d_gene: TRBD1; v_gene: TRBV7-9; CDR3nt: TGTGCCAGCAGCTTAACTCAGGGGGCGTCGATACGGGACACTGAAGCTTTCTTT; CDR3aa: CASSLTQGASIRDTEAFF
abundance: .; j_gene: TRBJ2-7; d_gene: .; v_gene: TRBV5-6; CDR3nt: TGTGCCAGCAGCTTGGTTGAGGCAGGGGAAGTGGACGAGCAGTACTTC; CDR3aa: CASSLVEAGEVDEQYF
abundance: .; j_gene: TRBJ1-2; d_gene: TRBD1; v_gene: TRBV7-9; CDR3nt: TGTGCCAGCAGCTCGGGACAGATTAACTATGGCTACACCTTC; CDR3aa: CASSSGQINYGYTF
abundance: .; j_gene: TRBJ1-1; d_gene: .; v_gene: TRBV7-9; CDR3nt: TGTGCCAGCAGCCGAATCACAGGGAGCACTGAAGCTTTCTTT; CDR3aa: CASSRITGSTEAFF
abundance: .; j_gene: TRBJ2-1; d_gene: .; v_gene: TRBV14; CDR3nt: TGTGCCAGCAGCCGAATTGGAGGGTACAATGAGCAGTTCTTC; CDR3aa: CASSRIGGYNEQFF
abundance: .; j_gene: TRBJ2-1; d_gene: TRBD2; v_gene: TRBV11-2; CDR3nt: TGTGCCAGCAGACCGGGACTAGCGGGGGGCAATGAGCAGTTCTTC; CDR3aa: CASRPGLAGGNEQFF
abundance: .; j_gene: TRBJ2-1; d_gene: TRBD2; v_gene: TRBV4-2; CDR3nt: TGTGCCAGCAGCCAAGTTTCCCTACAGAGCGGGGGTATGAGATTTGAGCAGTTCTTC; CDR3aa: CASSQVSLQSGGMRFEQFF
abundance: .; j_gene: TRBJ2-7; d_gene: .; v_gene: TRBV7-9; CDR3nt: TGTGCCAGCAGCTTAGCCGGGGGAACAACCTACGAGCAGTACTTC; CDR3aa: CASSLAGGTTYEQYF
abundance: .; j_gene: TRBJ1-6; d_gene: TRBD1; v_gene: TRBV6-5; CDR3nt: TGTGCCAGCCACAGGGGGCAAAAACGGTCACCCCTCCACTTT; CDR3aa: CASHRGQKRSPLHF
abundance: .; j_gene: TRBJ2-4; d_gene: .; v_gene: TRBV10-2; CDR3nt: TGCGCCAGCAGGGGGCAATCTGGCGCCAAAAACATTCAGTACTTC; CDR3aa: CASRGQSGAKNIQYF
abundance: .; j_gene: TRBJ1-2; d_gene: .; v_gene: TRBV7-9; CDR3nt: TGTGCCAGCAGCTTAGCTCAGGGCTCGGCGCGCTACACCTTC; CDR3aa: CASSLAQGSARYTF
abundance: once; j_gene: TRBJ2-7; d_gene: .; v_gene: TRBV18; CDR3nt: TGTGCCAGCTCACCTCGTACTAGCTCCTACGAGCAGTACTTC; CDR3aa: CASSPRTSSYEQYF
abundance: .; j_gene: TRBJ1-2; d_gene: .; v_gene: TRBV30; CDR3nt: TGTGCCTGGAGTCCAACCCGACAGGAGTCCTATGGCTACACCTTC; CDR3aa: CAWSPTRQESYGYTF
abundance: .; j_gene: TRBJ2-5; d_gene: .; v_gene: TRBV6-5; CDR3nt: TGTGCCAGCCTAGACTACCGGGAGACCCAGTACTTC; CDR3aa: CASLDYRETQYF
abundance: .; j_gene: TRBJ1-2; d_gene: TRBD1; v_gene: TRBV24-1; CDR3nt: TGTGCCACCAGTGATTTGAACAGGGGGATCTATGGCTACACCTTC; CDR3aa: CATSDLNRGIYGYTF
abundance: .; j_gene: TRBJ1-2; d_gene: TRBD1; v_gene: TRBV19; CDR3nt: TGTGCCAGTAGTATCGACAGGGGTAACTATGGCTACACCTTC; CDR3aa: CASSIDRGNYGYTF
abundance: .; j_gene: TRBJ1-6; d_gene: .; v_gene: TRBV6-1; CDR3nt: TGTGCCAGCAGTGAACCAAGGGGCTACTATAATTCACCCCTCCACTTT; CDR3aa: CASSEPRGYYNSPLHF
abundance: .; j_gene: TRBJ1-1; d_gene: .; v_gene: TRBV2; CDR3nt: TGTGCCAGCAGTACCCCCGTACGAGCCGGGACACGGAACACTGAAGCTTTCTTT; CDR3aa: CASSTPVRAGTRNTEAFF
abundance: .; j_gene: TRBJ2-7; d_gene: TRBD1; v_gene: TRBV9; CDR3nt: TGTGCCAGCAGCCCCCCCGGTGGGACAGGGGGCTCCTACGAGCAGTACTTC; CDR3aa: CASSPPGGTGGSYEQYF
abundance: few; j_gene: TRBJ2-2; d_gene: .; v_gene: TRBV27; CDR3nt: TGTGCCAGCAGTTGGTCGGGGACCGGGGAGCTGTTTTTT; CDR3aa: CASSWSGTGELFF
abundance: .; j_gene: TRBJ2-5; d_gene: TRBD1; v_gene: TRBV24-1; CDR3nt: TGTGCCACCAGCTCTAGTACAGGGGCCAATCAAGAGACCCAGTACTTC; CDR3aa: CATSSSTGANQETQYF
abundance: .; j_gene: TRBJ2-5; d_gene: .; v_gene: TRBV14; CDR3nt: TGTGCCAGCAGCCAAGAGCTAGGAGGATTGGGAGAGACCCAGTACTTC; CDR3aa: CASSQELGGLGETQYF
abundance: .; j_gene: TRBJ1-2; d_gene: .; v_gene: TRBV12-3/TRBV12-4; CDR3nt: TGTGCCAGCAGTTACGGGGGGAGTGGCTACACCTTC; CDR3aa: CASSYGGSGYTF
abundance: .; j_gene: TRBJ1-2; d_gene: .; v_gene: TRBV30; CDR3nt: TGTGCCTGGAGTCACCCGGGGGAACCATCTAACTATGGCTACACCTTC; CDR3aa: CAWSHPGEPSNYGYTF
abundance: .; j_gene: TRBJ2-4; d_gene: TRBD1; v_gene: TRBV9; CDR3nt: TGTGCCAGCAGCGTAGCTTCAGGGGGAGCAGCCAAAAACATTCAGTACTTC; CDR3aa: CASSVASGGAAKNIQYF
abundance: .; j_gene: TRBJ1-5; d_gene: .; v_gene: TRBV2; CDR3nt: TGTGCCAGCAAAGGAGGGAGCAATCAGCCCCAGCATTTT; CDR3aa: CASKGGSNQPQHF
abundance: .; j_gene: TRBJ2-7; d_gene: .; v_gene: TRBV7-9; CDR3nt: TGTGCCAGCAGCTGGACAACAAGCTCCTACGAGCAGTACTTC; CDR3aa: CASSWTTSSYEQYF
abundance: .; j_gene: TRBJ2-2; d_gene: TRBD1; v_gene: TRBV24-1; CDR3nt: TGTGCCACCAGTACGGACAGGGTCTTGACCGGGGAGCTGTTTTTT; CDR3aa: CATSTDRVLTGELFF
abundance: .; j_gene: TRBJ1-6; d_gene: .; v_gene: TRBV25-1; CDR3nt: TGTGCCAGCAGAGAAAGTCTGTCAGGGCTTAATTCACCCCTCCACTTT; CDR3aa: CASRESLSGLNSPLHF
abundance: .; j_gene: TRBJ1-2; d_gene: TRBD1; v_gene: TRBV10-3; CDR3nt: TGTGCCATCAGTGATCCGAACCGGGACAGGCTACACTATGGCTACACCTTC; CDR3aa: CAISDPNRDRLHYGYTF